The present TCR beta chain was sequenced within a study of early T cells in non-severe SARS-CoV-2 infection. Study-level background: From unsorted whole blood, bulk RNA was sequenced, and the chains remained unpaired.

The protocol attached unique molecular identifiers to individual cDNA molecules. Using its own MiXCR run on the 5' RACE reads, TCRdb lists one record per CDR3 protein. In the table there are tens of thousands of distinct CDR3 sequences, 4.5% to 5.5% of which are singletons. This clonotype occurred many times. Germline-derived CDR1 and CDR2 are LGHNT and FRNRAP. V was trimmed by 5 bases and J by 9 bases, leaving 14 bases between them. The CDR3 length is 14 residues. This chain links TRBV12-5 with TRBJ1-6, with D uncertain. The specimen sequenced was whole blood. The sequence derives from an adult who was a healthcare worker with PCR-confirmed SARS-CoV-2 infection or an uninfected control (not recorded which). CDR3 sequence reads: CASGPGLGSSPLHF. DNA for the CDR3: TGTGCTAGTGGTCCCGGACTCGGCAGTTCACCCCTCCACTTT. The full variable domain, in which reference TRBV12-5 and TRBJ1-6 provide the parts outside the CDR3, is DARVTQTPRHKVTEMGQEVTMRCQPILGHNTVFWYRQTMMQGLELLAYFRNRAPLDDSGMPKDRFSAEMPDATLATLKIQPSEPRDSAVYFCASGPGLGSSPLHFGNGTRLTVT.